These T cell receptor beta chains were read from a single sample in a study of blood T cell repertoires in COVID-19. Assay: immunoSEQ multiplex PCR; the TCRdb copy retains only in-frame clones and omits some. The table lists some 250,000 clones, about four fifths of them singletons, with around 7.5% in the top ten. Material: peripheral blood. The origin of the receptors is a woman older than 75 with COVID-19, enrolled during active disease. Both conserved end residues are part of each CDR3. Each record gives: V gene, D gene, J gene, clone size, CDR3 DNA, CDR3 protein. D genes are given only for firm matches. Size tells how often a clone was seen (once, few, many) or the class of an expanded clone, and some rows leave it out.

>TRBV7-9|-|TRBJ1-5|few
TGTGCCAGCAGCTTAGAAGGGAGTCAGCCCCAGCATTTT
CASSLEGSQPQHF
>TRBV5-1|TRBD1|TRBJ1-6|once
TGCGCCAGCAGCTTCACCGGGACAGACCTCCTACGGCCCCTCCACTTT
CASSFTGTDLLRPLHF
>TRBV11-1|TRBD2|TRBJ2-7|-
TGTGCCAGCAGCTTACTCGCGGGAGTTACCTACGAGCAGTACTTC
CASSLLAGVTYEQYF
>TRBV7-9|-|TRBJ2-5|once
TGTGCCAGCAGCTACAATGGAGAGACCCAGTACTTC
CASSYNGETQYF
>TRBV30|-|TRBJ2-7|-
TGTGCCTGGACTAGCGTTGGTTACGAGCAGTACTTC
CAWTSVGYEQYF
>TRBV18|-|TRBJ1-6|-
TGTGCCAGCTCACCAGTTCCAAATTCACCCCTCCACTTT
CASSPVPNSPLHF
>TRBV27|-|TRBJ2-2|-
TGTGCCAGCAGTTTATACTTCCCGAACACCGGGGAGCTGTTTTTT
CASSLYFPNTGELFF
>TRBV19|TRBD1|TRBJ1-1|-
TGTGCCAGTAGTGTCGTCACAGGGGGCGGGAGGACTGAAGCTTTCTTT
CASSVVTGGGRTEAFF
>TRBV6-5|-|TRBJ2-5|-
TGTGCCAGCAGTTACGGGCCAAGCGGACAAGAGACCCAGTACTTC
CASSYGPSGQETQYF
>TRBV4-1|-|TRBJ1-1|-
TGCGCCAGCAGCCAAGAGGACAGAAACACTGAAGCTTTCTTT
CASSQEDRNTEAFF
>TRBV30|-|TRBJ2-7|-
TGTGCCTGGAGTGTCTCTAGATCCTACGAGCAGTACTTC
CAWSVSRSYEQYF
>TRBV2|-|TRBJ2-7|-
TGTGCCAGCAGCGAAAGGCCCAGGGCAGGGATGTACTTC
CASSERPRAGMYF
>TRBV28|-|TRBJ1-4|-
TGTGCCAGCAGAGATGAGGGGGTCAAACTGTTTTTT
CASRDEGVKLFF
>TRBV3-1/TRBV3-2|-|TRBJ1-1|many
TGTGCCAGCAGCAGGACAGCGAGGAACACTGAAGCTTTCTTT
CASSRTARNTEAFF
>TRBV19|-|TRBJ2-2|once
TGTGCCAGTAAAGTCGACTGGCGGGACACCGGGGAGCTGTTTTTT
CASKVDWRDTGELFF
>TRBV5-1|-|TRBJ1-2|-
TGCGCCAGCAGCTTGGAACGGTATGGCTACACCTTC
CASSLERYGYTF
>TRBV4-2|-|TRBJ2-1|-
TGTGCCAGCAGCCCTCAAGGCGGCTCCTACAATGAGCAGTTCTTC
CASSPQGGSYNEQFF
>TRBV4-1|-|TRBJ1-5|-
TGCGCCAGCAGCCACCCGGGACATAGGACGGCCCAGCATTTT
CASSHPGHRTAQHF